The 23 T cell receptor beta chains below all came from one sample that was sequenced in a study of blood T cell repertoires in COVID-19. The table came from immunoSEQ multiplex PCR; TCRdb's copy has only in-frame clones and leaves some out. The sample lists more than 95,000 clones, 80% to 90% seen once, with roughly 15% in the top ten. Sequencing was performed on peripheral blood. The receptor source for this set is a man aged 50-59 years with acute or convalescent COVID-19.

The V gene is TRBV12-3 or TRBV12-4, the J gene TRBJ1-2; D may be TRBD1 (5 bases). CDR3 length: 11 amino acids. V lost 8 bases, J lost 5 bases, and 9 bases lay in between. The CDR3 region has the DNA TGTGCCAGCCGACAGTCGTATGGCTACACCTTC. It is translated as CASRQSYGYTF.

This rearrangement joins TRBV6-5 to TRBJ2-3, with 13 positions matching TRBD2. The germline V gene encodes CDR1 MNHEY and CDR2 SVGAGI. The CDR3 runs to 15 residues. J gave up 3 bases and V 6 bases, and 3 bases lay outside the gene matches. The CDR3 DNA follows: TGTGCCAGCAGGCCACTAGCGGGAGGGACAGATACGCAGTATTTT. Translation gives CASRPLAGGTDTQYF.

The CDR3 nucleotides are TGTGCCACCAGCAGAGATAGAGGGGGTCAGCCCCAGCATTTT. Translating it yields CATSRDRGGQPQHF. The chain has TRBV15 and TRBJ1-5; TRBD1 is a possible D gene (6 bases). CDR1 and CDR2 (germline): LNHNV, YYDKDF (reference sequence). The CDR3 extends over 14 amino acids. V gave up 0 bases and J gave up 6 bases, with 9 bases separating them. The variable domain in full, completed from reference TRBV15 and TRBJ1-5, reads DAMVIQNPRYQVTQFGKPVTLSCSQTLNHNVMYWYQQKSSQAPKLLFHYYDKDFNNEADTPDNFQSRRPNTSFCFLDIRSPGLGDTAMYLCATSRDRGGQPQHFGDGTRLSIL.

The V and J genes are TRBV9 and TRBJ2-5; 7 bases align to TRBD2. This CDR3 spans 15 amino acids. Germline V lookup: CDR1 SGDLS, CDR2 YYNGEE. The J segment lost 4 bases and the V segment lost 3 bases, leaving 9 bases of the junction unmatched. The CDR3 region is CASSGGGRLGETQYF. The CDR3, as DNA: TGTGCCAGCAGCGGAGGCGGGAGACTAGGAGAGACCCAGTACTTC.

The J gene is TRBJ2-7, the V gene TRBV5-5, with TRBD1 identical over 9 bases. The CDR3 is 15 residues long. The V gene's germline CDR1 is SGHKS and CDR2 YYEKEE (reference sequence). The ends lost 4 bases at V and 2 bases at J; junction bases unmatched: 7. Here the CDR3 DNA reads TGTGCCAGCAGCGCCGGACAGGGGAGTACCTACGAGCAGTACTTC. Protein: CASSAGQGSTYEQYF.

The chain uses TRBV7-8 and TRBJ1-1; TRBD1 is a possible D gene (6 bases). The CDR3 runs to 16 residues. Germline V gene data show CDR1 as SGHVS and CDR2 as FQNEAQ. Trimming removed 5 bases at V and 0 bases at J, with 16 bases between. CDR3 sequence: CASSTPGESLNTEAFF. The CDR3 bases are TGTGCCAGCAGCACCCCAGGGGAAAGTCTGAACACTGAAGCTTTCTTT.

The V and J genes are TRBV18 and TRBJ2-1; D call uncertain. Germline-derived CDR1 and CDR2 are KGHSH and LQKENI. CDR3 length equals 13 residues. V was shortened by 6 bases and J by 4 bases, with 10 bases between the two germline ends. Here the CDR3 reads CASSPSRYNEQFF. DNA of the CDR3: TGTGCCAGCTCCCCCTCCAGATACAATGAGCAGTTCTTC.

V and J are TRBV11-2 and TRBJ2-1; 8 bases agree with TRBD2. This CDR3 has 15 residues. With 1 base clipped from V and 4 bases from J, the junction kept 3 bases outside the gene matches. Germline V gives CDR1 SGHAT, CDR2 FQNNGV. The CDR3 region has the DNA TGTGCCAGCAGCTTAGCGGGAGGGCAGTACAATGAGCAGTTCTTC. Translated: CASSLAGGQYNEQFF. The full variable domain, its missing parts supplied by reference TRBV11-2 and TRBJ2-1, is EAGVAQSPRYKIIEKRQSVAFWCNPISGHATLYWYQQILGQGPKLLIQFQNNGVVDDSQLPKDRFSAERLKGVDSTLKIQPAKLEDSAVYLCASSLAGGQYNEQFFGPGTRLTVL.

This chain links TRBV27 with TRBJ2-6; 8 nucleotides match TRBD1. In germline, CDR1 is MNHEY, CDR2 SMNVEV (reference sequence). After removal of 5 bases from V and 4 bases from J, the junction contained 7 bases not matched to a gene. This CDR3 is 16 amino acids long. This CDR3 reads CASSPQTGVGANVLTF. As DNA, the CDR3 is TGTGCCAGCAGTCCTCAGACAGGGGTAGGGGCCAACGTCCTGACTTTC. The whole variable domain, remainder taken from reference TRBV27 and TRBJ2-6, is EAQVTQNPRYLITVTGKKLTVTCSQNMNHEYMSWYRQDPGLGLRQIYYSMNVEVTDKGDVPEGYKVSRKEKRNFPLILESPSPNQTSLYFCASSPQTGVGANVLTFGAGSRLTVL.

V gene TRBV11-3 combines with J gene TRBJ1-1, with TRBD1 matching 8 bases. The CDR3 covers 18 residues. Germline V gene sequence: CDR1 SGHNT, CDR2 YENEEA. Trimming at V came to 5 bases and at J to 1 base, leaving 15 bases not matched to a gene. DNA for the CDR3: TGTGCCAGCAGCGCTAGACGACAGGGGCCATATGAGAACACTGAAGCTTTCTTT. Its translation: CASSARRQGPYENTEAFF.

This rearrangement joins TRBV27 to TRBJ2-7; 7 bases match TRBD2. Per germline, CDR1 MNHEY and CDR2 SMNVEV (reference sequence). The CDR3 spans 17 residues. V lost 5 bases, J lost 3 bases, and 16 bases stayed unmatched. In nucleotides, the CDR3 is TGTGCCAGCAGTACTCATAAAAGGGACCTAGCGGACTACGAGCAGTACTTC. This gives the protein CASSTHKRDLADYEQYF.

V usage is TRBV9 and J usage is TRBJ2-2; 12 nucleotides agree with TRBD2. The CDR3 runs to 16 residues. V shed 5 bases and J 6 bases; nucleotides not matched to a gene: 8. Germline V gene sequence: CDR1 SGDLS, CDR2 YYNGEE. CDR3 nucleotides: TGTGCCAGCAGGGCCGGGTCTAGCGGGAGGGCCGGGGAGCTGTTTTTT. It codes for CASRAGSSGRAGELFF.

This chain links TRBV14 with TRBJ2-2; D not certain. Germline V lookup: CDR1 SGHDN, CDR2 FVKESK. V lost 4 bases and J 6 bases, leaving 9 bases between the germline ends. The CDR3 consists of 13 residues. The CDR3 region has the DNA TGTGCCAGCAGCCCCGGGTTGGCCGGGGAGCTGTTTTTT. Its protein product is CASSPGLAGELFF.

This rearrangement joins TRBV9 to TRBJ2-1; TRBD2 matches at 14 bases. The CDR3 runs 15 residues. After removal of 4 bases from V and 9 bases from J, the junction contained 6 bases not matched to a gene. CDR1 is SGDLS and CDR2 is YYNGEE in the germline V gene. The CDR3: CASSLTGLAGGEQFF. CDR3 nucleotides: TGTGCCAGCAGCCTTACAGGACTAGCGGGAGGTGAGCAGTTCTTC.

The chain joins TRBV30 to TRBJ2-7; 10 bases fit TRBD2. The germline V gene has CDR1 GTSNPN and CDR2 SVGIG (reference sequence). CDR3 size: 16 residues. V was pared by 0 bases and J by 2 bases, with 7 bases of the junction left unmatched. The chain's CDR3 is CAWSVLAAGGTYEQYF. The CDR3, as DNA: TGTGCCTGGAGTGTACTGGCAGCGGGAGGGACCTACGAGCAGTACTTC.

The V gene is TRBV7-2, the J gene TRBJ1-5; the D is unclear. Germline assignment: CDR1 SGHTA and CDR2 FQGNSA. The CDR3 runs to 15 residues. V was trimmed by 3 bases and J by 2 bases, leaving 11 bases between them. As DNA, the CDR3 is TGTGCCAGCAGCTTTCACGGGAAAGGCAATCAGCCCCAGCATTTT. Residues: CASSFHGKGNQPQHF.

This chain connects TRBV11-2 to TRBJ2-2; the D gene is possibly TRBD1 (6 bases). The CDR3 is made up of 15 amino acids. The germline CDR1 and CDR2 sequences are SGHAT and FQNNGV. Trimming took 0 bases from V and 9 from J, leaving 14 bases between them. CDR3 in DNA: TGTGCCAGCAGCTTAGAGGGGGCGGGTAACCGGGAGCTGTTTTTT. Translated: CASSLEGAGNRELFF.

The CDR3 nucleotides are TGCGCCAGCACCCGGAGGGGGCTGGTCACCGGGGAGCTGTTTTTT. Amino acids: CASTRRGLVTGELFF. The chain recombines TRBV5-1 with TRBJ2-2; the D gene is possibly TRBD1 (7 bases). Germline values: CDR1 SGHRS, CDR2 YFSETQ. There are 15 residues in the CDR3. Trimming pared 6 bases from V and 4 bases from J, leaving 16 bases between.

This chain connects TRBV10-2 to TRBJ1-5; 10 bases match TRBD1. The trim removed 1 base at V and 7 bases at J, leaving 4 bases unmatched. The CDR3 runs to 15 residues. Germline CDR1 is WSHSY and CDR2 is SAAADI. The CDR3 nucleotides read TGCGCCAGCAGTGAGTGGACAGGGGGGAGACAGCCCCAGCATTTT. It specifies CASSEWTGGRQPQHF.

CDR3 DNA: TGTGCCAGTAGTAAGCGACAGGGGGCGAGCAATCAGCCCCAGCATTTT. Amino acids: CASSKRQGASNQPQHF. The rearrangement uses TRBV19 and TRBJ1-5; TRBD1 aligns across 10 bases. Germline CDR1 LNHDA, CDR2 SQIVND (reference sequence). V dropped 4 bases and J dropped 1; count of bases not matched to a gene: 4. The CDR3 runs 16 residues.

V usage is TRBV5-1 and J usage is TRBJ1-2; no reliable D call. Trimming cost V 5 bases and J 0 bases, with 8 bases left between them. The germline V gene encodes CDR1 SGHRS and CDR2 YFSETQ. The CDR3 has 13 amino acids. The CDR3 loop is CASSGKSNYGYTF. The DNA of the CDR3 is TGCGCCAGCAGTGGCAAATCTAACTATGGCTACACCTTC.

The chain carries TRBV30 and TRBJ1-2; 8 nucleotides match TRBD1. This CDR3 comprises 15 residues. V lost 0 bases, J lost 4 bases, and 7 bases stayed unmatched. Germline V lookup: CDR1 GTSNPN, CDR2 SVGIG (reference sequence). CDR3 sequence (DNA): TGTGCCTGGAGTGTAGTCGCAGGGGGCGCCTATGGCTACACCTTC. Its protein product is CAWSVVAGGAYGYTF.

The V gene is TRBV19, the J gene TRBJ1-1, with a possible D match to TRBD1 (5 bases). The CDR3 is 13 amino acids. V was shortened by 3 bases and J by 4 bases, with 9 bases between the two germline ends. CDR1 LNHDA and CDR2 SQIVND come from the germline V gene (reference sequence). The CDR3 region is CASSITQGTEAFF. The CDR3 DNA reads TGTGCCAGTAGTATTACCCAGGGCACTGAAGCTTTCTTT.